This T cell receptor beta chain was recorded in a study of T cells in women clearing cervical HPV infection. Whole-study context: Controls were women whose single incident HPV16 infection cleared within 12 months without precancer or cancer. Cases' blood sampling followed lesion detection by median about 150 days (90 to 200).

Study-level findings and limits: Cases carried less TRBV6-7 than controls: about 0.1% versus 0.15%.

V was trimmed by 2 bases and J by 0 bases, leaving 5 bases between them. Germline-derived CDR1 and CDR2 are SGHNT and YYREEE (reference sequence). The CDR3 runs to 13 residues. TCR beta CDR3 amplified by multiplex PCR from approximately 1,100 ng genomic DNA. TCRdb's table, derived via immunoSEQ multiplex PCR, lists solely in-frame clones and lacks some. The table gives roughly 23,000 clones; the top ten clones make up 4% to 6% of it. About this clone itself: The antigen is unknown. The observed sequence ends 3 residues before the CDR3 terminus, with the missing tail filled in from the germline J gene.

Sequencing used blood buffy coat. The origin of this receptor is a woman aged 18 to 75 with a cervical HPV16 infection that either progressed to CIN3+ or cleared (not recorded which). The gene calls are TRBV5-4 and TRBJ1-1; unclear D gene. The CDR3 region is CASSFQVNTEAFF. The CDR3 bases that were read are TGTGCCAGCAGCTTCCAGGTGAACACTGAA. The variable domain in full, with the rest retrieved from reference TRBV5-4 and TRBJ1-1, is ETGVTQSPTHLIKTRGQQVTLRCSSQSGHNTVSWYQQALGQGPQFIFQYYREEENGRGNFPPRFSGLQFPNYSSELNVNALELDDSALYLCASSFQVNTEAFFGQGTRLTVV.